Each of the 28 T cell receptor beta chains below was sequenced from the same sample in a study of tissue T cells after allogeneic stem cell transplantation. The repertoire was sequenced with immunoSEQ multiplex PCR; TCRdb's copy has only in-frame clones and lacks some. This table has about 10,000 clones, less than 65% appearing once. The source was tissue from the jejunum, collected at autopsy. These receptors originate from a woman aged 18-49 years with breast cancer.

The CDR3 nucleotides read TGCGCCAGCAGCTTGGCCGGGGATGGCTACACCTTC. Residues: CASSLAGDGYTF. The rearrangement uses TRBV5-1 and TRBJ1-2, with unresolved D. The V gene lost 0 bases and the J gene lost 6 bases, with 6 bases spanning the gap. The CDR3 is 12 amino acids. Germline V CDR1 and CDR2: SGHRS, YFSETQ.

The genes are TRBV2 and TRBJ2-2; 9 positions match TRBD1. V dropped 0 bases and J dropped 8; count of bases not matched to a gene: 4. The V gene's germline CDR1 is SNHLY and CDR2 FYNNEI. The CDR3 has 15 residues. The chain's CDR3 is CASSEAHRGRGELFF. CDR3 sequence (DNA): TGTGCCAGCAGTGAAGCGCACAGGGGGCGGGGGGAGCTGTTTTTT.

This chain connects TRBV5-4 to TRBJ2-7; 8 bases map to TRBD1. The CDR3 sequence is 12 residues long. Losses at the gene ends were 7 bases for V and 7 bases for J; bases not matched to a gene: 7. Germline CDR1 and CDR2: SGHNT and YYREEE (reference sequence). This CDR3 reads CASRKQGDEQYF. CDR3 coding DNA: TGTGCCAGCCGAAAACAGGGGGATGAGCAGTACTTC.

The chain recombines TRBV30 with TRBJ2-5; D ambiguous. This CDR3 is built from 11 residues. Germline CDR1 GTSNPN, CDR2 SVGIG (reference sequence). V gave up 5 bases and J gave up 5 bases, with 9 bases separating them. In DNA form, the CDR3 reads TGTGCCTGGGGGCTAGGCGAGACCCAGTACTTC. Its protein product is CAWGLGETQYF. The full variable domain, completed using reference TRBV30 and TRBJ2-5, is SQTIHQWPATLVQPVGSPLSLECTVEGTSNPNLYWYRQAAGRGLQLLFYSVGIGQISSEVPQNLSASRPQDRQFILSSKKLLLSDSGFYLCAWGLGETQYFGPGTRLLVL.

V and J are TRBV3-1 (or the pseudogene TRBV3-2) and TRBJ2-3; D is perhaps TRBD2 (5 bases). V lost 0 bases and J 2 bases, leaving 12 bases between the germline ends. The CDR3 has 16 amino acids. Germline V lookup: CDR1 LGHDT, CDR2 YNNKEL (reference sequence). CDR3 amino acids: CASSQDWRADTDTQYF. CDR3 bases: TGTGCCAGCAGCCAAGACTGGCGGGCCGACACAGATACGCAGTATTTT.

The V gene is TRBV6-6, the J gene TRBJ2-3; 8 bases line up with TRBD1. V shed 4 bases, J shed 3 bases, and the junction held 3 bases outside the gene matches. CDR1 is MNHNY and CDR2 is SVGAGI in the germline V gene (reference sequence). This CDR3 has 14 amino acids. CDR3 bases: TGTGCCAGCAGTTGGGACAGGCAAACAGATACGCAGTATTTT. Translating gives CASSWDRQTDTQYF.

The chain is built from TRBV7-8 and TRBJ2-3; D call uncertain. The germline V gene encodes CDR1 SGHVS and CDR2 FQNEAQ. This CDR3 has 13 amino acids. V was pared by 0 bases and J by 6 bases, with 7 bases between. CDR3 nucleotide sequence: TGTGCCAGCAGCTTAGCTGGGCTGGATACGCAGTATTTT. Protein: CASSLAGLDTQYF.

J is TRBJ1-4 and V is TRBV15, with D unresolved. Trimming shortened V by 0 bases and J by 7 bases, and 15 bases separated the two germline ends. Germline CDR1 reads LNHNV; CDR2 reads YYDKDF (reference sequence). The CDR3 runs 16 residues. CDR3 sequence: CATSRDKAAALEKLFF. DNA for the CDR3: TGTGCCACCAGCAGAGATAAGGCGGCTGCGCTTGAAAAACTGTTTTTT. Combining the CDR3 with reference TRBV15 and TRBJ1-4 gives the whole variable domain DAMVIQNPRYQVTQFGKPVTLSCSQTLNHNVMYWYQQKSSQAPKLLFHYYDKDFNNEADTPDNFQSRRPNTSFCFLDIRSPGLGDTAMYLCATSRDKAAALEKLFFGSGTQLSVL.

The chain joins TRBV6-5 to TRBJ2-1; TRBD2 might be the D (7 bases). This CDR3 contains 16 residues. V dropped 2 bases and J dropped 8 bases, with 19 bases sitting between them. Germline V lookup: CDR1 MNHEY, CDR2 SVGAGI. CDR3 sequence: CASSYGMGGGSDEQFF. The DNA of the CDR3 is TGTGCCAGCAGTTACGGGATGGGGGGGGGCAGCGATGAGCAGTTCTTC.

As to this clone: It is likely a read error: a sequence one base away is far more abundant. The same CDR3 also results from other DNA sequences found in this sample. The chain couples TRBV3-1 (or the pseudogene TRBV3-2) to TRBJ1-1, with D hard to call. With 0 bases removed from V and 0 bases from J, the gap between germline ends came to 2 bases. There are 13 residues in the CDR3. Germline lookup yields CDR1 LGHDT and CDR2 YNNKEL (reference sequence). CDR3 in DNA: TGTGCCAGCAGCCAAGAACTGAACACTGAAGCTTTCTTT. Translating it yields CASSQELNTEAFF.

The chain links TRBV5-4 to TRBJ2-3; TRBD1 matches at 9 bases. Germline CDR1 is SGHNT and CDR2 is YYREEE (reference sequence). V was pared by 2 bases and J by 4 bases, with 2 bases of the junction left unmatched. The length of the CDR3 is 14 residues. Here the CDR3 reads CASSFDRGADTQYF. The CDR3 bases are TGTGCCAGCAGCTTCGACAGGGGGGCAGATACGCAGTATTTT. Based on the CDR3 plus reference TRBV5-4 and TRBJ2-3, the full variable domain is ETGVTQSPTHLIKTRGQQVTLRCSSQSGHNTVSWYQQALGQGPQFIFQYYREEENGRGNFPPRFSGLQFPNYSSELNVNALELDDSALYLCASSFDRGADTQYFGPGTRLTVL.

In this sample, this clone turned up a few times. The chain links TRBV9 to TRBJ2-5, with 9 bases that match TRBD1. The V and J ends lost 3 bases and 5 bases, in that order; junction bases with no gene match: 8. The CDR3 is made up of 15 amino acids. Germline V gene sequence: CDR1 SGDLS, CDR2 YYNGEE. The CDR3 DNA reads as TGTGCCAGCAGCGCCACAGGGGGCTGGGGGGAGACCCAGTACTTC. This encodes CASSATGGWGETQYF.

This clone has just a few counts. The chain is built from TRBV5-5 and TRBJ1-1; D gene unclear. Per the germline V gene, CDR1 is SGHKS and CDR2 is YYEKEE (reference sequence). V was clipped by 2 bases and J by 4 bases, with 6 bases between them. This CDR3 is built from 12 residues. This CDR3 is CASSLQTTEAFF. The CDR3 DNA follows: TGTGCCAGCAGCTTACAAACCACTGAAGCTTTCTTT.

The chain joins TRBV25-1 to TRBJ2-1; TRBD2 matches 7 bases. The V and J ends lost 7 bases and 5 bases, in that order; junction bases with no gene match: 14. The length of the CDR3 is 16 residues. The germline CDR1 and CDR2 sequences are MGHDK and SYGVNS. The CDR3 DNA reads as TGTGCCAGCATTCCGGTGGGGGAGGGCCAAGACAATGAGCAGTTCTTC. It is translated as CASIPVGEGQDNEQFF.

This clone was observed a few times. The chain has TRBV6-2 or TRBV6-3 and TRBJ2-1; D is unclear. This CDR3 comprises 15 residues. The V end was cut by 6 bases, the J end by 7 bases, with 19 bases between. Per the germline V gene, CDR1 is MNHEY and CDR2 is SVGEGT. The CDR3 nucleotides are TGTGCCAGCAGGTACAGAACCCCACCAGAAAATGAGCAGTTCTTC. Protein: CASRYRTPPENEQFF.

A word on this clone: Distinct nucleotide sequences in the sample also encode this CDR3. The chain employs TRBV6-2 or TRBV6-3 and TRBJ2-7; unclear D gene. V lost 2 bases and J lost 2, with 10 bases in between. Germline values: CDR1 MNHEY, CDR2 SVGEGT. CDR3 length: 14 residues. The CDR3 DNA follows: TGTGCCAGCAGTTACGTTGGCGGAACCTACGAGCAGTACTTC. Translating it yields CASSYVGGTYEQYF.

By frequency in the sample, this clone is medium-sized. CDR3: CASGFDNNEKLFF. The CDR3 DNA is TGCGCCAGCGGTTTCGATAATAATGAAAAACTGTTTTTT. This rearrangement joins TRBV5-1 to TRBJ1-4; no clear D gene. The V gene lost 7 bases and the J gene lost 4 bases, with 11 bases spanning the gap. CDR1 SGHRS and CDR2 YFSETQ come from the germline V gene. This CDR3 is 13 amino acids long.

The rearrangement links TRBV27 to TRBJ1-1, with a possible D match to TRBD1 (5 bases). CDR3 size: 16 residues. Between the trimmed V and J ends, which lost 3 bases and 1 base, there was a span of 15 bases. Germline V gene lookup returns CDR1 MNHEY and CDR2 SMNVEV (reference sequence). The chain's CDR3 is CASSFYPGGGNTEAFF. CDR3 nucleotides: TGTGCCAGCAGTTTCTATCCGGGGGGAGGGAACACTGAAGCTTTCTTT.

This clone was picked up one time. The chain links TRBV3-1 (or the pseudogene TRBV3-2) to TRBJ2-2; D call uncertain. Between the trimmed V and J ends, which lost 0 bases and 2 bases, there was a span of 7 bases. The CDR3 extends over 15 amino acids. Germline V CDR1 and CDR2: LGHDT, YNNKEL (reference sequence). This CDR3 is CASSQEMSNTGELFF. DNA of the CDR3: TGTGCCAGCAGCCAAGAGATGAGTAACACCGGGGAGCTGTTTTTT.

This clone was recorded once. V and J are TRBV3-1 (or the pseudogene TRBV3-2) and TRBJ2-1; 9 bases line up with TRBD2. The germline V gene encodes CDR1 LGHDT and CDR2 YNNKEL (reference sequence). V trimming: 4 bases; J trimming: 7 bases; junction bases outside the gene matches: 2. CDR3 size: 13 residues. The CDR3 nucleotides are TGTGCCAGCAGCCCTAGCGGGGAAAATGAGCAGTTCTTC. It yields the protein CASSPSGENEQFF.

V gene TRBV9 combines with J gene TRBJ2-3; D is uncertain. Germline V gene sequence: CDR1 SGDLS, CDR2 YYNGEE. The CDR3 is made up of 13 amino acids. Trimming cost V 0 bases and J 4 bases, with 6 bases left between them. The CDR3 region has the DNA TGTGCCAGCAGCGTAGACTCGGCAGATACGCAGTATTTT. As protein: CASSVDSADTQYF. The whole variable domain, remainder taken from reference TRBV9 and TRBJ2-3, is DSGVTQTPKHLITATGQRVTLRCSPRSGDLSVYWYQQSLDQGLQFLIQYYNGEERAKGNILERFSAQQFPDLHSELNLSSLELGDSALYFCASSVDSADTQYFGPGTRLTVL.

The chain carries TRBV6-2 or TRBV6-3 and TRBJ1-2; D may be TRBD1 (5 bases). The CDR3 totals 12 residues. Germline assignment: CDR1 MNHEY and CDR2 SVGEGT. The V gene lost 6 bases and the J gene lost 8 bases, with 13 bases spanning the gap. This CDR3 is CASSPRDFGYTF. The CDR3 coding sequence is TGTGCCAGCAGCCCCCGGGACTTCGGCTACACCTTC.

This clone was detected only a few times. The chain joins TRBV6-2 or TRBV6-3 to TRBJ1-2; 7 nucleotides agree with TRBD1. Germline CDR1 and CDR2: MNHEY and SVGEGT. The CDR3 has 15 amino acids. V gave up 0 bases and J gave up 4 bases; unmatched junction bases: 5. The CDR3 nucleotides read TGTGCCAGCAGTTACTCCGAGGGGGCTCTCTATGGCTACACCTTC. It encodes CASSYSEGALYGYTF.

A few counts support this clone. The chain recombines TRBV2 with TRBJ2-7; 9 positions agree with TRBD2. CDR3 length equals 15 residues. Trimming cost V 2 bases and J 7 bases; bases outside gene matches: 9. The germline V gene encodes CDR1 SNHLY and CDR2 FYNNEI. The CDR3 here is CASSESLAGSREQYF. The CDR3 nucleotides are TGTGCCAGCAGTGAATCCCTAGCGGGATCCCGGGAGCAGTACTTC. Full variable domain (missing parts from reference TRBV2 and TRBJ2-7): EPEVTQTPSHQVTQMGQEVILRCVPISNHLYFYWYRQILGQKVEFLVSFYNNEISEKSEIFDDQFSVERPDGSNFTLKIRSTKLEDSAMYFCASSESLAGSREQYFGPGTRLTVT.

The chain uses TRBV2 and TRBJ2-5, with D possibly TRBD1 on 8 matching bases. The germline V and J ends were trimmed by 5 bases and 4 bases, with 20 bases remaining between them. The CDR3 has 16 residues. CDR1 SNHLY and CDR2 FYNNEI come from the germline V gene. The CDR3 DNA reads as TGTGCCAGCAGTTCGCCCCTACAGGGGGGGGGAGAGACCCAGTACTTC. It translates to CASSSPLQGGGETQYF.

By share, this clone ranks as medium-sized. This chain connects TRBV6-2 or TRBV6-3 to TRBJ2-7, with TRBD1 identical over 9 bases. Unmatched junction bases numbered 3, after V lost 2 bases and J lost 4 bases. The CDR3 sequence is 14 residues long. CDR1 is MNHEY and CDR2 is SVGEGT in the germline V gene. The CDR3 DNA is TGTGCCAGCAGTTACGCCGGGACAGGGTACGAGCAGTACTTC. Encoded protein: CASSYAGTGYEQYF.

This clone came up a few times. The chain is built from TRBV5-5 and TRBJ1-4; 10 nucleotides align to TRBD1. The CDR3 consists of 15 residues. The ends lost 0 bases at V and 7 bases at J; junction bases unmatched: 3. Germline CDR1 and CDR2: SGHKS and YYEKEE (reference sequence). The CDR3 DNA reads as TGTGCCAGCAGCTTGGCCCGGGACAGGGGTGAAAAACTGTTTTTT. It is translated as CASSLARDRGEKLFF.

This clone has a handful of counts. V usage is TRBV4-1 and J usage is TRBJ2-3; D is possibly TRBD1 (5 bases). Germline CDR1 reads MGHRA; CDR2 reads YSYEKL. V dropped 1 base and J dropped 7 bases, with 15 bases sitting between them. This CDR3 is built from 15 residues. CDR3 sequence (DNA): TGCGCCAGCAGCCAAGTCGGAACAGGCATGAATACGCAGTATTTT. Amino acid sequence: CASSQVGTGMNTQYF.